This T cell receptor (beta chain) was obtained from a study of human T cells and chemical hapten exposure. Time point: healthy volunteer bleed at 6 weeks. Total RNA extraction was carried out from unfractionated whole blood. The library attached unique molecular identifiers to individual cDNA molecules. Authors' processing steps: A per-sample median of approximately 87,000 TCRs was observed, with counts ranging from about 20,000 to 750,000. TCRdb re-derived calls from the RACE reads in MiXCR, one entry per CDR3 protein. The V and J calls and clone size come from TCRdb's table, not from the authors' own analysis. The table includes more than 75,000 distinct CDR3 sequences, 7% to 9% detected once. The CDR3 has 15 amino acids. Germline V CDR1 and CDR2: SGHTA, FQGNSA. With 5 bases clipped from V and 2 bases from J, the junction kept 7 bases outside the gene matches. This clonotype was seen at least ten times.

The clonotype originates from a male donor in good health. Some clones in this sample may be carry-over from other donors' samples. The J gene is TRBJ2-3, the V gene TRBV7-2, with 7 bases lining up with TRBD2. Sequenced: whole blood. The CDR3 DNA is TGTGCCAGCAGCGTTAGCGGGCCCTACACAGATACGCAGTATTTT. Translating it yields CASSVSGPYTDTQYF.